Shown below are 21 T cell receptor beta chains from a single sample sequenced in a study of technical replicates of blood from several donors. The method was immunoSEQ multiplex PCR; TCRdb's version includes in-frame clones alone and lacks a portion of them. The profile shows 75,000 to 95,000 clones, just over 90% of them singletons. Sequencing was performed on T cells isolated from PBMCs. The receptors stem from a human donor in good health.

J is TRBJ1-4 and V is TRBV9; 7 bases fit TRBD1. Looked up from germline, CDR1 is SGDLS and CDR2 is YYNGEE. The CDR3 spans 16 residues. The trim removed 3 bases at V and 3 bases at J, leaving 8 bases unmatched. Here the CDR3 DNA reads TGTGCCAGCAGCGCGGACAGGAAAGCACCTAATGAAAAACTGTTTTTT. It encodes CASSADRKAPNEKLFF.

The chain carries TRBV5-1 and TRBJ2-7, with TRBD1 identical over 7 bases. The germline CDR1 and CDR2 sequences are SGHRS and YFSETQ. Losses at the gene ends were 3 bases for V and 2 bases for J; bases not matched to a gene: 5. The CDR3 runs 14 residues. The CDR3 sequence is CASSSQGFPYEQYF. CDR3 nucleotides: TGCGCCAGCAGCTCACAGGGGTTCCCCTACGAGCAGTACTTC.

The V gene is TRBV30, the J gene TRBJ2-7; a possible D gene is TRBD1 (5 bases). V was pared by 3 bases and J by 2 bases, with 14 bases between. Germline V gene lookup returns CDR1 GTSNPN and CDR2 SVGIG (reference sequence). The CDR3 is made up of 14 amino acids. DNA of the CDR3: TGTGCCTGGAGACCGACTGACAGCACCTACGAGCAGTACTTC. Translation: CAWRPTDSTYEQYF.

The J gene is TRBJ2-1, the V gene TRBV5-8; 13 nucleotides agree with TRBD2. This CDR3 spans 14 amino acids. CDR1 and CDR2 (germline): SGHTS, YDEGEE. The trim removed 1 base at V and 12 bases at J, leaving 4 bases unmatched. CDR3 loop: CASSLYTSGRGQFF. In nucleotides, the CDR3 is TGTGCCAGCAGCTTGTACACTAGCGGGAGGGGGCAGTTCTTC.

This clone has only a few counts. The rearrangement joins TRBV11-2 to TRBJ1-1; D is unclear. Per germline, CDR1 SGHAT and CDR2 FQNNGV. The CDR3 runs to 13 residues. Trimming removed 4 bases from V and 5 bases from J, with 11 bases in between. The DNA of the CDR3 is TGTGCCAGCAGCTCCGACCCGGGGACTGAAGCTTTCTTT. Translated: CASSSDPGTEAFF.

J is TRBJ2-1 and V is TRBV25-1; 7 bases map to TRBD2. The CDR3 totals 15 residues. Trimming at V came to 5 bases and at J to 3 bases, leaving 7 bases not matched to a gene. From germline, CDR1 is MGHDK and CDR2 SYGVNS. The CDR3 coding sequence is TGTGCCAGCAGTCCGGAGGGAGGGCTCTACAATGAGCAGTTCTTC. Translation: CASSPEGGLYNEQFF.

The V call is TRBV9, the J call TRBJ2-6, with 7 bases matching TRBD1. Trimming at V came to 7 bases and at J to 1 base, leaving 8 bases not matched to a gene. CDR3 length equals 16 residues. Germline CDR1 and CDR2: SGDLS and YYNGEE. CDR3 residues: CASLQGPESGANVLTF. CDR3 DNA sequence: TGTGCCAGCCTACAGGGGCCAGAGTCTGGGGCCAACGTCCTGACTTTC.

The chain uses TRBV11-3 and TRBJ1-6; TRBD1 matches at 8 bases. The germline gives CDR1 SGHNT, CDR2 YENEEA. The CDR3 is 15 residues long. Unmatched junction bases numbered 2, after V lost 3 bases and J lost 4 bases. The CDR3 protein is CASSFGTGYNSPLHF. CDR3 DNA sequence: TGTGCCAGCAGCTTTGGGACAGGATATAATTCACCCCTCCACTTT.

This rearrangement joins TRBV2 to TRBJ2-4, with 9 bases matching TRBD1. The V gene end was trimmed by 7 bases and the J gene end by 0 bases; junction bases not matched to a gene: 4. Germline V CDR1 and CDR2: SNHLY, FYNNEI. The CDR3 consists of 15 residues. CDR3 in DNA: TGTGCCAGCATGAGACAGGGGGGAGCCAAAAACATTCAGTACTTC. The encoded protein is CASMRQGGAKNIQYF.

The chain combines TRBV9 with TRBJ1-1; D may be TRBD1 (6 bases). V was cut by 4 bases and J by 5 bases, with 9 bases left in between. The germline CDR1 and CDR2 sequences are SGDLS and YYNGEE. The CDR3 extends over 12 amino acids. CDR3 protein: CASSPGETEAFF. The CDR3 DNA follows: TGTGCCAGCAGCCCAGGGGAGACTGAAGCTTTCTTT. The full variable domain, completed using reference TRBV9 and TRBJ1-1, is DSGVTQTPKHLITATGQRVTLRCSPRSGDLSVYWYQQSLDQGLQFLIQYYNGEERAKGNILERFSAQQFPDLHSELNLSSLELGDSALYFCASSPGETEAFFGQGTRLTVV.

This sequence joins TRBV6-5 and TRBJ2-5, with 11 bases identical to TRBD1. The junction had 11 bases not matched to a gene; V was cut back by 6 bases and J by 8 bases. This CDR3 has 15 residues. In germline, CDR1 is MNHEY, CDR2 SVGAGI. CDR3 nucleotides: TGTGCCAGCAGAGGACAGGGGGCCCCGGGGTTTACCCAGTACTTC. Translating it yields CASRGQGAPGFTQYF.

The rearrangement uses TRBV10-1 and TRBJ1-6; D may be TRBD1 (6 bases). Germline V gene lookup returns CDR1 WNHNN and CDR2 SYGVQD (reference sequence). The CDR3 sequence is 16 residues long. The CDR3 protein is CASPDGPKRGNSPLHF. The CDR3 DNA sequence: TGCGCATCCCCGGACGGCCCCAAGAGGGGGAATTCACCCCTCCACTTT.

This clone has only one observation. V is TRBV4-1 and J is TRBJ2-7, with 10 bases lining up with TRBD2. This CDR3 spans 16 amino acids. Germline V gives CDR1 MGHRA, CDR2 YSYEKL. V lost 4 bases and J lost 6; bases outside the gene matches: 12. The CDR3 DNA reads as TGCGCCAGCAGCCCAGTGATAGCGGGAGGACCAGGCGAGCAGTACTTC. Protein product: CASSPVIAGGPGEQYF.

The rearrangement uses TRBV4-2 and TRBJ2-7, with 7 bases matching TRBD2. V trimming: 1 base; J trimming: 5 bases; junction bases outside the gene matches: 8. Germline V gene lookup returns CDR1 LGHNA and CDR2 YNFKEQ. The CDR3 has 15 amino acids. For the CDR3, the DNA is TGTGCCAGCAGCCAAGTTCGGGGGGATGGCAACGAGCAGTACTTC. This gives the protein CASSQVRGDGNEQYF.

The chain links TRBV7-9 to TRBJ2-7; 9 bases line up with TRBD1. The CDR3 runs to 14 residues. V was clipped by 5 bases and J by 3 bases; unmatched bases: 5. Per the germline V gene, CDR1 is SEHNR and CDR2 is FQNEAQ (reference sequence). The chain's CDR3 is CASSLPTGGYEQYF. In DNA form, the CDR3 reads TGTGCCAGCAGCCTACCGACAGGGGGCTACGAGCAGTACTTC. Drawing the rest from reference TRBV7-9 and TRBJ2-7, the complete variable domain is DTGVSQNPRHKITKRGQNVTFRCDPISEHNRLYWYRQTLGQGPEFLTYFQNEAQLEKSRLLSDRFSAERPKGSFSTLEIQRTEQGDSAMYLCASSLPTGGYEQYFGPGTRLTVT.

This rearrangement joins TRBV7-9 to TRBJ2-7; no reliable D call. Germline CDR1 is SEHNR and CDR2 is FQNEAQ (reference sequence). The CDR3 is made up of 12 amino acids. V was pared by 5 bases and J by 0 bases, with 5 bases between. CDR3 nucleotide sequence: TGTGCCAGCAGCATAAACTCCTACGAGCAGTACTTC. It specifies CASSINSYEQYF.

The chain is built from TRBV11-2 and TRBJ2-1; D gene ambiguous. Germline loops: CDR1 SGHAT, CDR2 FQNNGV. V lost 5 bases and J 3 bases, leaving 17 bases between the germline ends. This CDR3 is built from 16 residues. The CDR3 nucleotides read TGTGCCAGCAGCCCGCGATTTGGGCCCTACTACAATGAGCAGTTCTTC. It encodes CASSPRFGPYYNEQFF.

Here the CDR3 DNA reads TGTGCCAGCAGGCAGGGGGATTATCATGGCTACACCTTC. This sequence encodes CASRQGDYHGYTF. The chain is built from TRBV6-5 and TRBJ1-2, with 7 nucleotides matching TRBD1. J was trimmed by 6 bases and V by 6 bases; bases with no gene match: 7. The germline gives CDR1 MNHEY, CDR2 SVGAGI. The CDR3 extends over 13 amino acids.

This clone came up once. The V and J genes are TRBV30 and TRBJ1-4, with D possibly TRBD1 on 5 matching bases. The germline V gene has CDR1 GTSNPN and CDR2 SVGIG (reference sequence). With 2 bases removed from V and 8 bases from J, the gap between germline ends came to 18 bases. The length of the CDR3 is 15 residues. In DNA, the CDR3 is TGTGCCTGGAGTCCCGGCCAGGGATTAATCGAAAAACTGTTTTTT. It translates to CAWSPGQGLIEKLFF.

The V call is TRBV11-3, the J call TRBJ2-2, with 9 nucleotides matching TRBD1. The junction had 6 bases not matched to a gene; V was cut back by 5 bases and J by 5 bases. The CDR3 has 15 residues. Germline CDR1 reads SGHNT; CDR2 reads YENEEA. The CDR3 sequence is CASSPGQGTTGELFF. The CDR3 coding sequence is TGTGCCAGCAGCCCCGGACAGGGGACGACCGGGGAGCTGTTTTTT.

The chain recombines TRBV4-1 with TRBJ1-1; the match to TRBD1 covers 9 bases. The junction had 4 bases not matched to a gene; V was cut back by 3 bases and J by 5 bases. CDR1 and CDR2 (germline): MGHRA, YSYEKL. The CDR3 is 14 amino acids. In DNA, the CDR3 is TGCGCCAGCAGCCATATCGACAGGGGGACTGAAGCTTTCTTT. Protein sequence: CASSHIDRGTEAFF.